This TCR beta chain stems from a study of CD8+ T cells in alopecia areata. The wider study: Treated patients were given oral tofacitinib, which was dosed at 5 to 10 mg twice daily.

Study-level results: Higher clonality and more expanded CD8+ clones appeared in lesional than normal scalp.

Only a few counts were recorded for this clone. What it binds is unknown. The germline V gene has CDR1 SQVTM and CDR2 ANQGSEA. The V gene lost 0 bases and the J gene lost 5 bases, with 11 bases spanning the gap. This CDR3 has 13 amino acids. Extracted RNA was reverse transcribed into cDNA, the sequencing template. Method: immunoSEQ multiplex PCR; TCRdb's copy keeps in-frame clones and lacks some. The repertoire includes roughly 140,000 clones, roughly half of them detected once, and 0.8% to 1% sits in the top ten. Sequencing was performed on CD4+ T cells sorted from blood, taken at week 0. The chain carries TRBV29-1 and TRBJ2-7; D remains ambiguous. This TCR derives from a human donor with alopecia areata. CDR3 loop: CSVEDTRRDEQYF. DNA of the CDR3: TGCAGCGTTGAAGACACCAGACGGGACGAGCAGTACTTC.